A single sample is the source of the 30 T cell receptor beta chains below, sequenced in a study of long-term antiretroviral therapy in people with HIV. This was the immunoSEQ v3.0 assay at survey level. Data came from immunoSEQ multiplex PCR; TCRdb stores just in-frame clones and leaves some out. Found here are 25,000 to 35,000 clones, approximately 86% of them singletons; the top ten hold nearly 7.5%. The source material was unsorted PBMCs, sampled 5 years before starting antiretroviral therapy. All receptors come from a man aged 50-59 years with HIV.

This clone showed up just once. The chain couples TRBV6-5 to TRBJ1-2, with 7 bases fitting TRBD1. CDR3 size: 13 residues. The V gene's germline CDR1 is MNHEY and CDR2 SVGAGI. The V and J ends lost 5 bases and 5 bases, in that order; junction bases with no gene match: 5. The CDR3 nucleotides read TGTGCCAGCAGTCCCACAGGGGTATATGGCTACACCTTC. Residues: CASSPTGVYGYTF.

This rearrangement joins TRBV11-3 to TRBJ2-3, with 12 bases aligning to TRBD2. The CDR3 consists of 16 residues. Germline assignment: CDR1 SGHNT and CDR2 YENEEA. J was trimmed by 4 bases and V by 5 bases; bases with no gene match: 7. CDR3 sequence (DNA): TGTGCCAGCAGCGGAGGACTAGCGGGGTATTCAGATACGCAGTATTTT. Its translation: CASSGGLAGYSDTQYF.

The rearrangement links TRBV28 to TRBJ1-4; tentatively, D is TRBD1 (6 bases). Deletions cut 5 bases from V and 5 bases from J, with 15 bases between. The CDR3 runs to 15 residues. CDR1 is MDHEN, CDR2 SYDVKM, per germline. In DNA form, the CDR3 reads TGTGCCAGCAGTCCCGGCGGGGGCCAAAATGAAAAACTGTTTTTT. As protein: CASSPGGGQNEKLFF.

In the case of this clone: The identical CDR3 is also encoded by other nucleotide sequences in the sample. The V gene is TRBV27, the J gene TRBJ2-3, with 7 bases lining up with TRBD2. Germline trimming cut 7 bases from V and 1 base from J; bases unmatched to any gene: 2. CDR3 length: 13 residues. CDR1 and CDR2 (germline): MNHEY, SMNVEV (reference sequence). CDR3: CASILAGTDTQYF. CDR3 sequence (DNA): TGTGCCAGCATTCTAGCGGGCACAGATACGCAGTATTTT.

The rearrangement links TRBV30 to TRBJ2-1; no firm D call. The CDR3 loop spans 15 amino acids. Germline loops: CDR1 GTSNPN, CDR2 SVGIG (reference sequence). Deletions cut 5 bases from V and 10 bases from J, with 24 bases between. The CDR3 reads CAWSLGMLGGREQFF. Here the CDR3 DNA reads TGTGCCTGGTCTTTAGGTATGCTGGGCGGCAGGGAGCAGTTCTTC.

The chain employs TRBV6-5 and TRBJ2-4; D may be TRBD1 or TRBD2 (5 bases each). The germline gives CDR1 MNHEY, CDR2 SVGAGI. This CDR3 has 14 residues. V was clipped by 6 bases and J by 2 bases, with 11 bases between them. CDR3 in DNA: TGTGCCAGCAGCTCGTGGGGGTCCAAAAACATTCAGTACTTC. It specifies CASSSWGSKNIQYF.

This sequence joins TRBV5-1 and TRBJ2-3; D gene ambiguous. Germline CDR1 is SGHRS and CDR2 is YFSETQ. The ends were cut back, 1 base at V and 6 bases at J, with 6 bases in the middle. The CDR3 has 12 residues. CDR3 bases: TGCGCCAGCAGCTTGAATAGCGATACGCAGTATTTT. It codes for CASSLNSDTQYF.

This rearrangement joins TRBV7-9 to TRBJ2-7; weak D call: TRBD1 (6 bases). The germline CDR1 and CDR2 sequences are SEHNR and FQNEAQ (reference sequence). V shed 5 bases and J shed 5 bases, with 19 bases lying between them. The CDR3 runs to 15 residues. The CDR3 loop reads CASSIGTGRSDEQYF. CDR3 DNA sequence: TGTGCCAGCAGCATTGGAACAGGGCGCAGCGACGAGCAGTACTTC.

This sequence joins TRBV6-5 and TRBJ2-3, with 7 bases fitting TRBD1. Unmatched junction bases numbered 2, after V lost 2 bases and J lost 3 bases. The CDR3 length is 14 residues. Germline loops: CDR1 MNHEY, CDR2 SVGAGI. CDR3 DNA: TGTGCCAGCAGTTACCTGGACAGGACAGATACGCAGTATTTT. Encoded protein: CASSYLDRTDTQYF.

The gene calls are TRBV6-6 and TRBJ1-5, with D possibly matching TRBD1 (6 bases). Germline assignment: CDR1 MNHNY and CDR2 SVGAGI (reference sequence). V was cut by 7 bases and J by 11 bases, with 18 bases left in between. The CDR3 runs to 13 residues. The CDR3 is CASNTGYWEAQHF. CDR3 in DNA: TGTGCCAGCAATACAGGGTATTGGGAGGCCCAGCATTTT.

This chain uses TRBV19 with TRBJ1-1; TRBD1 matches 9 bases. V shed 5 bases, J shed 3 bases, and the junction held 4 bases outside the gene matches. Germline CDR1 is LNHDA and CDR2 is SQIVND (reference sequence). The CDR3 length is 14 residues. CDR3 in amino acids: CASSLTGGDTEAFF. DNA of the CDR3: TGTGCCAGTAGTTTGACAGGGGGGGACACTGAAGCTTTCTTT.

The chain carries TRBV6-5 and TRBJ2-7; 9 nucleotides align to TRBD1. V was clipped by 3 bases and J by 5 bases; unmatched bases: 8. This CDR3 contains 15 residues. Germline V gene sequence: CDR1 MNHEY, CDR2 SVGAGI. CDR3 in amino acids: CASSYPGQGYHEQYF. The DNA for the CDR3 is TGTGCCAGCAGTTATCCGGGACAGGGCTATCACGAGCAGTACTTC.

This chain uses TRBV11-1 with TRBJ2-7; D tentatively reads TRBD1 or TRBD2 (5 bases each). Germline V lookup: CDR1 SGHAT, CDR2 FQDESV (reference sequence). This CDR3 spans 13 amino acids. V gave up 4 bases and J gave up 2 bases, with 9 bases separating them. CDR3 residues: CASSSGRTYEQYF. Here the CDR3 DNA reads TGTGCCAGCAGCTCGGGACGTACCTACGAGCAGTACTTC.

The chain uses TRBV30 and TRBJ2-5; D may be TRBD2 (5 bases). Deletions cut 3 bases from V and 1 base from J, with 18 bases between. There are 16 residues in the CDR3. Germline V gene data show CDR1 as GTSNPN and CDR2 as SVGIG (reference sequence). CDR3 sequence reads: CAWSQISLAGQETQYF. The CDR3 DNA reads TGTGCCTGGAGCCAAATTAGTCTTGCGGGCCAAGAGACCCAGTACTTC.

This sequence joins TRBV10-2 and TRBJ1-3; no clear D. Germline values: CDR1 WSHSY, CDR2 SAAADI. V lost 8 bases and J lost 0, with 17 bases in between. The CDR3 loop spans 16 amino acids. CDR3 sequence reads: CASQPRTGSSGNTIYF. The CDR3 DNA follows: TGCGCCAGCCAACCCCGGACGGGGAGCTCTGGAAACACCATATATTTT.

This sequence joins TRBV27 and TRBJ1-4; possibly TRBD1 for D (5 bases). Germline CDR1 is MNHEY and CDR2 is SMNVEV (reference sequence). The CDR3 has 12 amino acids. The germline V and J ends were trimmed by 8 bases and 10 bases, with 14 bases remaining between them. The CDR3 nucleotides are TGTGCCAGCCAGAAGGAGCAGGGAAAACTGTTTTTT. Translating it yields CASQKEQGKLFF.

This clone was observed a few times. This chain uses TRBV7-9 with TRBJ1-2; D not resolved. The V gene's germline CDR1 is SEHNR and CDR2 FQNEAQ (reference sequence). The V end lost 5 bases, the J end lost 5 bases, and 15 bases lay between the germline ends. The CDR3 length is 14 residues. CDR3 amino acids: CASSVGMGSYGYTF. In nucleotides, the CDR3 is TGTGCCAGCAGCGTAGGGATGGGGTCTTATGGCTACACCTTC.

The gene calls are TRBV5-6 and TRBJ1-2; D perhaps matches TRBD1 (6 bases). CDR1 and CDR2 (germline): SGHDT, YYEEEE. This CDR3 region has 13 residues. Trimming removed 0 bases from V and 3 bases from J, with 6 bases in between. The CDR3 coding sequence is TGTGCCAGCAGCTTGGACAGGGACTATGGCTACACCTTC. It translates to CASSLDRDYGYTF.

The rearrangement joins TRBV10-3 to TRBJ1-1; D might be TRBD1 (5 bases). Trimming left V 5 bases short and J 1 base short, with 5 bases between. The CDR3 consists of 12 residues. Looked up from germline, CDR1 is ENHRY and CDR2 is SYGVKD. In DNA, the CDR3 is TGTGCCATCAGTCAGGGGAACACTGAAGCTTTCTTT. Encoded protein: CAISQGNTEAFF.

The chain joins TRBV9 to TRBJ1-1; TRBD1 agrees at 7 bases. The germline V gene encodes CDR1 SGDLS and CDR2 YYNGEE. Trimming removed 4 bases from V and 3 bases from J; junction bases left unmatched: 15. The CDR3 is 17 amino acids. The CDR3 DNA reads TGTGCCAGCAGCCCATTAACCTTGAGACAGGGTCACACTGAAGCTTTCTTT. Translating it yields CASSPLTLRQGHTEAFF.

This chain joins TRBV5-1 and TRBJ2-1, with 8 bases fitting TRBD2. The germline V gene encodes CDR1 SGHRS and CDR2 YFSETQ. J gave up 1 base and V 4 bases, and 7 bases lay outside the gene matches. The CDR3 runs to 16 residues. The CDR3 nucleotides read TGCGCCAGCAGCGTCTTAGGGACTAGTTCCTACAATGAGCAGTTCTTC. It encodes CASSVLGTSSYNEQFF. The full variable domain, in which reference TRBV5-1 and TRBJ2-1 provide the parts outside the CDR3, is KAGVTQTPRYLIKTRGQQVTLSCSPISGHRSVSWYQQTPGQGLQFLFEYFSETQRNKGNFPGRFSGRQFSNSRSEMNVSTLELGDSALYLCASSVLGTSSYNEQFFGPGTRLTVL.

J is TRBJ1-4 and V is TRBV11-2, with no clear D. Germline CDR1 SGHAT, CDR2 FQNNGV. CDR3 length: 13 amino acids. Deletions cut 5 bases from V and 6 bases from J, with 10 bases between. Here the CDR3 DNA reads TGTGCCAGCAGCCCCGGGGAAGATGAAAAACTGTTTTTT. This encodes CASSPGEDEKLFF.

This chain connects TRBV5-5 to TRBJ2-7; 12 bases align to TRBD2. With V trimmed by 0 bases and J by 6 bases, 13 bases remained unmatched. Germline V lookup: CDR1 SGHKS, CDR2 YYEKEE (reference sequence). The CDR3 loop spans 18 amino acids. The CDR3 DNA is TGTGCCAGCAGCTTGGAGGGGGCACTAGCGGGGGGCCGCAGCGAGCAGTACTTC. This translates into CASSLEGALAGGRSEQYF.

This clone was counted only a few times. V usage is TRBV6-5 and J usage is TRBJ1-4; TRBD1 is a possible D gene (6 bases). The germline V gene has CDR1 MNHEY and CDR2 SVGAGI. CDR3 length: 12 residues. Trimming cost V 6 bases and J 7 bases, with 9 bases left between them. For the CDR3, the DNA is TGTGCCAGCAGGACAGGTGCTGAAAAACTGTTTTTT. Translating gives CASRTGAEKLFF.

The chain carries TRBV19 and TRBJ1-6, with unresolved D. This CDR3 is built from 14 residues. Per germline, CDR1 LNHDA and CDR2 SQIVND (reference sequence). V gave up 7 bases and J gave up 0 bases, with 7 bases separating them. The CDR3 here is CASTRSSYNSPLHF. The CDR3 DNA follows: TGTGCCAGTACGAGGAGCTCCTATAATTCACCCCTCCACTTT.

The rearrangement links TRBV18 to TRBJ1-3; D not resolved. Germline V gene data show CDR1 as KGHSH and CDR2 as LQKENI. This CDR3 comprises 14 residues. V was shortened by 0 bases and J by 12 bases, with 15 bases between the two germline ends. The CDR3 is CASSPPSEEVVIYF. CDR3 nucleotides: TGTGCCAGCTCACCACCGTCTGAGGAGGTCGTCATATATTTT. Together with reference TRBV18 and TRBJ1-3, the CDR3 gives the full variable domain: NAGVMQNPRHLVRRRGQEARLRCSPMKGHSHVYWYRQLPEEGLKFMVYLQKENIIDESGMPKERFSAEFPKEGPSILRIQQVVRGDSAAYFCASSPPSEEVVIYFGEGSWLTVV.

The chain recombines TRBV6-5 with TRBJ2-7; TRBD2 matches at 7 bases. Germline assignment: CDR1 MNHEY and CDR2 SVGAGI. Trimming at V came to 6 bases and at J to 3 bases, leaving 5 bases not matched to a gene. The CDR3 covers 13 residues. CDR3 DNA sequence: TGTGCCAGCAGGCCCCGGGACTACTACGAGCAGTACTTC. Translated, it gives CASRPRDYYEQYF.

This sequence joins TRBV6-5 and TRBJ1-2; unclear D gene. In germline, CDR1 is MNHEY, CDR2 SVGAGI. Trimming removed 5 bases at V and 3 bases at J, with 16 bases between. The CDR3 covers 15 residues. CDR3 in DNA: TGTGCCAGCAGTCAGAATCCGACACCATACTATGGCTACACCTTC. It translates to CASSQNPTPYYGYTF.

CDR3 nucleotides: TGTGCCAGCAGCACGGACAGCCTGAACACTGAAGCTTTCTTT. It encodes CASSTDSLNTEAFF. The rearrangement joins TRBV14 to TRBJ1-1; D is possibly TRBD1 (6 bases). The V end was cut by 5 bases, the J end by 0 bases, with 10 bases between. The CDR3 contains 14 residues. In germline, CDR1 is SGHDN, CDR2 FVKESK.

The CDR3 DNA follows: TGCGCCAGCAGCCAAGGACTCGGGGAGCTGTTTTTT. This gives the protein CASSQGLGELFF. The chain links TRBV4-1 to TRBJ2-2; D unresolved. CDR3 length: 12 amino acids. The germline gives CDR1 MGHRA, CDR2 YSYEKL. V was clipped by 1 base and J by 7 bases, with 4 bases between them.